Described below is a single T cell receptor (beta chain) sequence and its context. In the original workflow: Amplification of reference gene primers was used by the study to estimate nucleated cell counts. The data were produced by immunoSEQ multiplex PCR, yet TCRdb's version contains in-frame clones alone and is incomplete. The V and J calls and clone size come from that table; D and trimming were worked out from the DNA. The sample includes about 140,000 clones, roughly 80% of them seen just once. This sample was taken from a study of blood T cell repertoires in COVID-19. Study context: Italy, Spain and the United States were the sources of the convalescent and acute COVID-19 samples.

The CDR3 has 14 amino acids. Germline V CDR1 and CDR2: MNHEY, SMNVEV (reference sequence). V lost 6 bases and J 2 bases, leaving 12 bases between the germline ends. This receptor was taken from a woman aged 80 or over with acute or convalescent COVID-19. The specimen sequenced was peripheral blood. The V call is TRBV27, the J call TRBJ2-3, with D perhaps matching TRBD2 (6 bases). The CDR3 sequence is CASRAGTYTDTQYF. The CDR3 nucleotides are TGTGCCAGCAGGGCCGGGACTTACACAGATACGCAGTATTTT.